This entry concerns a single TCR beta chain. One end of the junction is discordant with germline, which a read error may explain. Germline CDR1 is ENHRY and CDR2 is SYGVKD. The CDR3 is 13 amino acids. The entry originates in a study of tumor and adjacent non-tumor tissue in lung cancer. Overall study context: On average, productive TCRbeta reads reached about 4.17 million per sample.

TCRbeta libraries were built with three rounds of nested PCR, modified from ARM-PCR. One entry per CDR3 protein results from TCRdb running MiXCR on the multiplex PCR reads. The sample shows 120,000 or so distinct CDR3 sequences, roughly 67% of them seen only once. The template was RNA from unsorted bulk tissue. V usage is TRBV10-3 and J usage is TRBJ1-2; TRBD1 aligns across 7 bases. Sequencing was performed on lung tumor tissue. The TCR sequence derives from a man aged 30 to 45 with non-small cell lung cancer. In DNA form, the CDR3 reads TGTGCCATCACTGAGACAGGGCTTTATGGCTACACCTTC. Protein product: CAITETGLYGYTF.